This entry lists 26 T cell receptor beta chains sequenced from one sample in a study of OX40 agonist ivuxolimab in advanced cancers. Repertoires were generated with immunoSEQ multiplex PCR, while TCRdb's copy carries only in-frame clones and drops some. This repertoire shows some 19,000 clones, around 77% found once; its top ten account for 20% to 25%. This material consisted of CD4+ or CD8+ T cells sorted from blood, taken in a trial of the OX40 agonist ivuxolimab. These receptors originate from an adult with an advanced solid tumor such as melanoma, head and neck, liver or kidney cancer.

This clone showed up just a few times. The V call is TRBV5-5, the J call TRBJ2-1, with 11 positions matching TRBD2. CDR3 length: 18 amino acids. V shed 1 base, J shed 0 bases, and the junction held 6 bases outside the gene matches. Germline-derived CDR1 and CDR2 are SGHKS and YYEKEE (reference sequence). CDR3: CASSLRLAGGPSYNEQFF. The CDR3 bases are TGTGCCAGCAGCTTGAGGCTAGCGGGGGGCCCCTCCTACAATGAGCAGTTCTTC.

This clone appeared once. The CDR3 loop reads CASSPGVGQPQHF. CDR3 sequence (DNA): TGCGCCAGCAGCCCAGGGGTGGGCCAGCCCCAGCATTTT. V gene TRBV4-1 combines with J gene TRBJ1-5; D is possibly TRBD1 (6 bases). Per the germline V gene, CDR1 is MGHRA and CDR2 is YSYEKL. V shed 4 bases and J shed 7 bases, with 11 bases lying between them. The CDR3 covers 13 residues.

The chain uses TRBV7-3 and TRBJ2-2, with D perhaps given as TRBD1 or TRBD2 (5 bases each). This CDR3 comprises 17 residues. V lost 4 bases, J lost 0 bases, and 15 bases lay in between. CDR1 and CDR2 from the germline V gene are SGHTA and FQGTGA. The chain's CDR3 is CASSYHGRDANTGELFF. DNA for the CDR3: TGTGCCAGCAGCTACCACGGCAGGGACGCGAACACCGGGGAGCTGTTTTTT.

This clone was counted once. The rearrangement joins TRBV7-6 to TRBJ2-6; D call uncertain. CDR3 size: 16 residues. Trimming took off 2 bases at V and 0 bases at J, with 8 bases between the two ends. Germline V CDR1 and CDR2: SGHVS, FNYEAQ. DNA for the CDR3: TGTGCCAGCAGCTTAAGAAGGAGCTCTGGGGCCAACGTCCTGACTTTC. It specifies CASSLRRSSGANVLTF. The full variable domain, its missing parts supplied by reference TRBV7-6 and TRBJ2-6, is GAGVSQSPRYKVTKRGQDVALRCDPISGHVSLYWYRQALGQGPEFLTYFNYEAQQDKSGLPNDRFSAERPEGSISTLTIQRTEQRDSAMYRCASSLRRSSGANVLTFGAGSRLTVL.

The chain couples TRBV10-1 to TRBJ2-7; D tentatively reads TRBD1 or TRBD2 (5 bases each). The CDR3 totals 17 residues. Germline-derived CDR1 and CDR2 are WNHNN and SYGVQD (reference sequence). V lost 2 bases and J lost 2, with 19 bases in between. The CDR3 protein is CASSESSVVVGPYEQYF. Here the CDR3 DNA reads TGCGCCAGCAGTGAGAGTAGCGTGGTGGTGGGACCCTACGAGCAGTACTTC.

V is TRBV28 and J is TRBJ2-1; TRBD2 agrees at 9 bases. This CDR3 contains 13 residues. J lost 7 bases, V lost 10 bases, and 8 bases had no gene match. Germline CDR1 is MDHEN and CDR2 is SYDVKM. CDR3 nucleotide sequence: TGTGCCATCTCGGCTAGCGGGGAGAATGAGCAGTTCTTC. Amino acid sequence: CAISASGENEQFF.

Notes on this clone: A read error may produce the germline difference seen at one junction end. This chain connects TRBV11-2 to TRBJ2-3, with D maybe TRBD2 (6 bases). Germline CDR1 SGHAT, CDR2 FQNNGV. This CDR3 comprises 16 residues. CDR3 bases: TGTGCCAGCAACTTAGAATTCGGGGGACGCACAGATACGCAGTATTTT. Its protein is CASNLEFGGRTDTQYF.

This rearrangement joins TRBV7-9 to TRBJ2-7; 12 bases match TRBD2. J was trimmed by 3 bases and V by 1 base; bases with no gene match: 4. The CDR3 sequence is 16 residues long. The germline CDR1 and CDR2 sequences are SEHNR and FQNEAQ (reference sequence). The CDR3 DNA follows: TGTGCCAGCAGCTTAGGGACTAGCGGGGTCTTCTACGAGCAGTACTTC. The encoded protein is CASSLGTSGVFYEQYF.

This clone was seen a few times. This sequence joins TRBV7-6 and TRBJ1-5; D remains unclear. CDR1 and CDR2 (germline): SGHVS, FNYEAQ. V shed 1 base and J shed 6 bases, with 13 bases lying between them. The CDR3 totals 15 residues. The CDR3 here is CASSLVEGSGQPQHF. CDR3 coding DNA: TGTGCCAGCAGCTTAGTGGAAGGTTCCGGTCAGCCCCAGCATTTT.

This chain joins TRBV15 and TRBJ2-7; D perhaps matches TRBD1 (6 bases). V lost 5 bases, J lost 7 bases, and 21 bases lay in between. Germline V lookup: CDR1 LNHNV, CDR2 YYDKDF (reference sequence). The CDR3 loop spans 15 amino acids. The CDR3 protein is CATSSTPTGIGEQYF. The CDR3 DNA sequence: TGTGCCACCAGCTCCACCCCGACAGGTATCGGAGAGCAGTACTTC.

In nucleotides, the CDR3 is TGTGCCAGCAGGAGGGTCTACAACTCGAACACCGGGGAGCTGTTTTTT. Translated, it gives CASRRVYNSNTGELFF. V and J are TRBV21-1 and TRBJ2-2; no check of the table's D call, TRBD2, against the DNA was made. TRBV21-1 is reported as a pseudogene. The CDR3 contains 16 residues.

The J gene is TRBJ1-1, the V gene TRBV7-6; no reliable D call. The CDR3 runs to 14 residues. The V end lost 2 bases, the J end lost 0 bases, and 7 bases lay between the germline ends. Germline CDR1 reads SGHVS; CDR2 reads FNYEAQ. For the CDR3, the DNA is TGTGCCAGCAGCTTAACCCGGATGAACACTGAAGCTTTCTTT. It yields the protein CASSLTRMNTEAFF. Drawing the rest from reference TRBV7-6 and TRBJ1-1, the complete variable domain is GAGVSQSPRYKVTKRGQDVALRCDPISGHVSLYWYRQALGQGPEFLTYFNYEAQQDKSGLPNDRFSAERPEGSISTLTIQRTEQRDSAMYRCASSLTRMNTEAFFGQGTRLTVV.

This clone was counted only a few times. The chain's CDR3 is CASSVSRENYGYTF. In nucleotides, the CDR3 is TGTGCCAGCAGCGTATCGAGGGAAAACTATGGCTACACCTTC. The V call is TRBV9, the J call TRBJ1-2; D ambiguous. Germline CDR1 reads SGDLS; CDR2 reads YYNGEE. V lost 1 base to trimming and J lost 2 bases, with 9 bases between them. The CDR3 contains 14 residues.

The chain uses TRBV21-1 and TRBJ2-7. TRBV21-1 corresponds to a pseudogene. The CDR3 consists of 12 residues. The CDR3 spells CASSSQPYEQYF. The CDR3 nucleotides are TGTGCCAGCAGCTCCCAGCCTTACGAGCAGTACTTC.

V usage is TRBV6-4 and J usage is TRBJ2-1, with 11 bases identical to TRBD2. The CDR3 runs 14 residues. J was trimmed by 9 bases and V by 5 bases; bases with no gene match: 6. The germline V gene has CDR1 MRHNA and CDR2 SNTAGT. CDR3 sequence reads: CASSKGTSGGEQFF. For the CDR3, the DNA is TGTGCCAGCAGTAAAGGGACTAGCGGTGGTGAGCAGTTCTTC.

This chain uses TRBV7-8 with TRBJ2-2; maybe TRBD2 (6 bases). Deletions cut 6 bases from V and 2 bases from J, with 13 bases between. Germline V gene data show CDR1 as SGHVS and CDR2 as FQNEAQ. This CDR3 is built from 15 residues. CDR3 nucleotide sequence: TGTGCCAGCAGGGGGGGAGGATACAACACCGGGGAGCTGTTTTTT. Its protein product is CASRGGGYNTGELFF.

V is TRBV11-3 and J is TRBJ2-2, with D possibly matching TRBD2 (6 bases). V was trimmed by 4 bases and J by 3 bases, leaving 18 bases between them. This CDR3 has 17 residues. The germline gives CDR1 SGHNT, CDR2 YENEEA. CDR3 nucleotides: TGTGCCAGCAGCTATCGGCCATTGGGCGGGGACACCGGGGAGCTGTTTTTT. Translation: CASSYRPLGGDTGELFF.

The chain uses TRBV6-5 and TRBJ2-3; D is ambiguous. The CDR3 runs 12 residues. Germline CDR1 MNHEY, CDR2 SVGAGI. Trimming took 5 bases from V and 2 from J, leaving 5 bases between them. CDR3 coding DNA: TGTGCCAGCAGTCCGTCCACAGATACGCAGTATTTT. Its translation is CASSPSTDTQYF.

V gene TRBV11-2 combines with J gene TRBJ1-6; D remains ambiguous. Germline values: CDR1 SGHAT, CDR2 FQNNGV. The CDR3 length is 14 residues. V was cut by 5 bases and J by 8 bases, with 13 bases left in between. The CDR3 DNA is TGTGCCAGCAGCCAATTGGAACAGTATTCACCCCTCCACTTT. As protein: CASSQLEQYSPLHF.

A remark on this clone: Germline is not matched at one junction end, which may reflect a read error. J is TRBJ2-7 and V is TRBV6-1; D is perhaps TRBD1 (6 bases). The germline V gene has CDR1 MNHNS and CDR2 SASEGT. The CDR3 has 15 residues. The CDR3 DNA sequence: TGTGCCGGCAGTAAGAGGACAGCTACATCTTACGAGCAGTACTTC. It specifies CAGSKRTATSYEQYF.

This rearrangement joins TRBV10-3 to TRBJ2-3; 13 bases are shared with TRBD2. CDR1 ENHRY and CDR2 SYGVKD come from the germline V gene. The CDR3 covers 16 residues. J lost 4 bases, V lost 6 bases, and 7 bases had no gene match. CDR3 sequence (DNA): TGTGCCATCAGATCACTAGCGGGGGGGATCGCAGATACGCAGTATTTT. Amino acids: CAIRSLAGGIADTQYF.

J is TRBJ2-1 and V is TRBV9, with a tentative D call TRBD2 (7 bases). The CDR3 runs to 17 residues. The V gene's germline CDR1 is SGDLS and CDR2 YYNGEE. Trimming took 4 bases from V and 4 from J, leaving 21 bases between them. The CDR3 sequence: CASSFHPGEGTYNEQFF. CDR3 sequence (DNA): TGTGCCAGCAGCTTCCATCCAGGGGAGGGCACATACAATGAGCAGTTCTTC.

J is TRBJ1-2 and V is TRBV21-1. TRBV21-1 has pseudogene status. The CDR3 consists of 14 residues. This CDR3 reads CASSKDRQGDGYTF. The CDR3 DNA sequence: TGTGCCAGCAGCAAAGACCGGCAGGGAGATGGCTACACCTTC.

V usage is TRBV9 and J usage is TRBJ1-2, with 11 bases aligning to TRBD1. This CDR3 is 13 amino acids long. CDR1 and CDR2 (germline): SGDLS, YYNGEE. The ends lost 3 bases at V and 8 bases at J; junction bases unmatched: 3. CDR3 in DNA: TGTGCCAGCAGCGGGACAGGGGGCGAGGGCTACACCTTC. Translation: CASSGTGGEGYTF.

This clone qualifies as medium-sized. The sample contains more than one DNA sequence encoding this CDR3. The chain employs TRBV25-1 and TRBJ1-6, with TRBD1 as a possible D gene (5 bases). Germline V CDR1 and CDR2: MGHDK, SYGVNS. With 3 bases removed from V and 7 bases from J, the gap between germline ends came to 7 bases. The CDR3 consists of 13 residues. DNA for the CDR3: TGTGCCAGCAGTGAGTGGGGGAATTCACCCCTCCACTTT. Translating it yields CASSEWGNSPLHF.

A note on this clone: Compared with germline, one end of the junction differs, possibly owing to a read error. The gene calls are TRBV5-6 and TRBJ1-5, with D possibly matching TRBD1 (5 bases). This CDR3 has 13 amino acids. The germline gives CDR1 SGHDT, CDR2 YYEEEE. The CDR3 nucleotides read TGTGTCAGCAGCTCCGTGGGGGTTCAGCCCCAGCATTTT. Amino acids: CVSSSVGVQPQHF.